This record concerns one TCR beta chain sequence. Its target is not known. This record comes from a study of long-term antiretroviral therapy in people with HIV. General study points: Collection of the blood, which took place between the mid-2000s and the late 2010s, possibly occurred under older ART regimens.

Germline trimming cut 5 bases from V and 8 bases from J; bases unmatched to any gene: 13. The germline gives CDR1 SGHAT, CDR2 FQNNGV. The CDR3 length is 16 residues. Sequencing used immunoSEQ v3.0 at survey level. Sequencing was performed with immunoSEQ multiplex PCR; in TCRdb, only in-frame clones are kept and a portion is missing. The data show tens of thousands of clones, over 70% seen once. The TCR comes from a man between 18 and 29 years old with HIV. Sequences were derived from unsorted PBMCs, sampled 0.6 years after starting antiretroviral therapy. The V gene is TRBV11-2, the J gene TRBJ2-1; 9 bases line up with TRBD2. CDR3 nucleotide sequence: TGTGCCAGCAGCCCCCGCGTAGCGGGAGACTCCCATGAGCAGTTCTTC. Protein product: CASSPRVAGDSHEQFF. Looking up the rest from reference TRBV11-2 and TRBJ2-1 gives the full variable domain: EAGVAQSPRYKIIEKRQSVAFWCNPISGHATLYWYQQILGQGPKLLIQFQNNGVVDDSQLPKDRFSAERLKGVDSTLKIQPAKLEDSAVYLCASSPRVAGDSHEQFFGPGTRLTVL.